This is a list of T cell receptor beta chains from one sample in a study of OX40 agonist ivuxolimab in advanced cancers. TCRdb's copy holds only in-frame clones and misses some; the assay was immunoSEQ multiplex PCR. Of fewer than 30,000 clones listed, around 90% are singletons. The sample here was CD4+ or CD8+ T cells sorted from blood, taken in a trial of the OX40 agonist ivuxolimab. The receptors come from an adult with an advanced solid tumor such as melanoma, head and neck, liver or kidney cancer. Each CDR3 is given with its conserved first and last residue. Clone size, where shown, is once, few, many, or a class for clones that have expanded.

>TRBJ2-3|-|TRBV29-1
CSVESGSLDTQYF
>TRBJ2-2|few|TRBV29-1
CSVRLLQVQTGELFF
>TRBJ2-7|once|TRBV4-1
CASSQEGTSSYEQYF
>TRBJ2-2|-|TRBV10-1
CASSSSGTANTGELFF
>TRBJ1-3|once|TRBV4-1
CASSQDGGRVSAGNTIYF
>TRBJ2-3|-|TRBV4-1
CASSLTSERTDTQYF
>TRBJ2-7|large|TRBV6-1
CASSPGTGFEQYF
>TRBJ2-7|-|TRBV2
CASSGWGAQTYEQYF
>TRBJ2-7|-|TRBV6-5
CASSPGTQLEQYF
>TRBJ2-7|-|TRBV29-1
CSVAGAGGKDYEQYF
>TRBJ1-3|-|TRBV7-9
CASVQASSGNTIYF
>TRBJ1-1|once|TRBV7-9
CASSRYTEAFF
>TRBJ2-2|-|TRBV9
CASSTGLAGYTGELFF
>TRBJ2-7|-|TRBV27
CASSSGVEQYF
>TRBJ2-1|-|TRBV9
CASSPAWGHGDEQFF
>TRBJ1-2|-|TRBV4-1
CASSQQQGARNGYTF
>TRBJ1-6|medium-sized|TRBV19
CASSWQGYSPLHF
>TRBJ2-7|-|TRBV5-6
CASRRAVELTNHQEQYF
>TRBJ2-1|-|TRBV7-6
CASSSKLGRAIEQFF
>TRBJ2-2|-|TRBV2
CASVLRGGPQTGELFF
>TRBJ2-1|-|TRBV7-9
CASSLGSSNEQFF
>TRBJ2-5|-|TRBV9
CASSATRAETQYF
>TRBJ2-2|once|TRBV7-9
CASSPSGQNTGELFF
>TRBJ2-7|-|TRBV10-3
CAISESWAGTNYEQYF
>TRBJ2-1|-|TRBV27
CASSLGDSYNEQFF
>TRBJ2-1|-|TRBV5-8
CASSSGTSGTNEQFF
>TRBJ1-3|-|TRBV20-1
CSALRNTIYF
>TRBJ2-5|-|TRBV7-7
CASSLNKYTQETQYF
>TRBJ2-5|-|TRBV28
CAIQRYQETQYF